The subject of this entry is one TCR beta chain. In the original processing: Researchers report that nucleated cell counts were estimated from reference gene primer amplification. Method: immunoSEQ multiplex PCR; TCRdb's copy keeps in-frame clones and lacks some. From that table come the V and J calls and clone size; the DNA was used to work out D and trimming. The sample includes approximately 120,000 clones, around nine tenths of them seen just once. These data belong to a study of blood T cell repertoires in COVID-19. For the study at large: Researchers got acute and convalescent COVID-19 samples from the United States, Italy and Spain. From T cells, B-cell-depleted T cells, or PBMCs came the material, which was cDNA or gDNA.

Trimming cost V 3 bases and J 2 bases, with 13 bases left between them. The CDR3 has 16 residues. The germline V gene has CDR1 KGHSH and CDR2 LQKENI. The sequenced material came from peripheral blood. The chain uses TRBV18 and TRBJ2-2; the D gene is possibly TRBD2 (6 bases). This sequence was found in a woman aged 80 or over with acute or convalescent COVID-19. DNA for the CDR3: TGTGCCAGCTCACCGCGGGACTTATTAAACACCGGGGAGCTGTTTTTT. It codes for CASSPRDLLNTGELFF.